This passage covers 26 T cell receptor beta chains from one sample sequenced in a study of blood T cell repertoires in COVID-19 (dated by TCRdb to 2020 to 2021). Libraries were prepared through the immunoSEQ multiplex PCR assay. Sourced from immuneACCESS, this table was stored by TCRdb with only in-frame sequences that have V and J called. A share of the clones is absent; for the studies checked, an unresolved V gene accounts for under half, and the remainder has no known explanation. The sample table contains about 68,000 clones; only one count was recorded for 84% of them. Roughly 9.2% of the sample is held by the ten biggest clonotypes. Input material: peripheral blood. These receptors were collected from a man aged 50 or older with active COVID-19.

This sequence joins TRBV5-1 and TRBJ2-3; D uncertain. The CDR3 loop spans 12 amino acids. In germline, CDR1 is SGHRS, CDR2 YFSETQ. Trimming cost V 4 bases and J 4 bases, with 7 bases left between them. The CDR3 region has the DNA TGCGCCAGCAGCCCGGGTCCAGATACGCAGTATTTT. Its protein is CASSPGPDTQYF.

CDR3 protein: CSVLGSGEGYGYTF. DNA of the CDR3: TGCAGCGTCCTGGGGTCAGGGGAGGGCTATGGCTACACCTTC. V is TRBV29-1 and J is TRBJ1-2; D may be TRBD1 (6 bases). Trimming took 6 bases from V and 4 from J, leaving 18 bases between them. The germline CDR1 and CDR2 sequences are SQVTM and ANQGSEA. The CDR3 runs to 14 residues.

This sequence joins TRBV5-6 and TRBJ1-6, with a possible D match to TRBD1 (5 bases). The germline V gene encodes CDR1 SGHDT and CDR2 YYEEEE. The CDR3 has 12 residues. V lost 4 bases, J lost 10 bases, and 9 bases lay in between. The CDR3 DNA is TGTGCCAGCAGCCCCCGGGGGTCACCCCTCCACTTT. Translating gives CASSPRGSPLHF.

The chain recombines TRBV27 with TRBJ2-5, with D possibly TRBD2 on 7 matching bases. CDR3 length: 14 amino acids. V was pared by 0 bases and J by 4 bases, with 9 bases between. CDR1 is MNHEY, CDR2 SMNVEV, per germline (reference sequence). This CDR3 is CASSLSGGLETQYF. CDR3 nucleotide sequence: TGTGCCAGCAGTTTATCCGGGGGGCTAGAGACCCAGTACTTC.

The CDR3 bases are TGTGCCAGTACCTCTTCGGTTTCCGTGTTAAGCTCCTACAATGAGCAGTTCTTC. This encodes CASTSSVSVLSSYNEQFF. The rearrangement uses TRBV19 and TRBJ2-1; D unresolved. This CDR3 has 18 amino acids. Germline values: CDR1 LNHDA, CDR2 SQIVND (reference sequence). Trimming pared 7 bases from V and 0 bases from J, leaving 22 bases between.

The chain employs TRBV5-1 and TRBJ1-4; D remains unclear. From germline, CDR1 is SGHRS and CDR2 YFSETQ. The CDR3 covers 12 residues. The V end was cut by 4 bases, the J end by 15 bases, with 16 bases between. The CDR3 DNA reads as TGCGCCAGCAGCCCGGAGGGAGGGTTGTTGTTTTTT. This encodes CASSPEGGLLFF.

V gene TRBV4-1 combines with J gene TRBJ2-1, with 8 bases matching TRBD2. With 2 bases clipped from V and 9 bases from J, the junction kept 12 bases outside the gene matches. CDR3 length: 16 residues. Germline V gene sequence: CDR1 MGHRA, CDR2 YSYEKL. CDR3 residues: CASSQSARGGLFEQFF. The CDR3 bases are TGCGCCAGCAGCCAAAGTGCCCGGGGGGGCCTTTTTGAGCAGTTCTTC.

This clone was counted only a few times. The V gene is TRBV4-1, the J gene TRBJ2-3; 16 nucleotides align to TRBD2. The V segment lost 3 bases and the J segment 3 bases; nucleotides outside the gene matches: 6. Germline loops: CDR1 MGHRA, CDR2 YSYEKL. The CDR3 has 18 residues. CDR3 protein: CASSHPGLAGGPTDTQYF. CDR3 nucleotides: TGCGCCAGCAGCCACCCGGGACTAGCGGGAGGGCCGACAGATACGCAGTATTTT.

This clone was found a few times. V gene TRBV7-9 combines with J gene TRBJ1-5, with TRBD1 matching over 9 bases. Germline assignment: CDR1 SEHNR and CDR2 FQNEAQ (reference sequence). After removal of 4 bases from V and 7 bases from J, the junction contained 5 bases not matched to a gene. The CDR3 loop spans 14 amino acids. The DNA for the CDR3 is TGTGCCAGCAGCTCAAGGGACAGGGCCCAGCCCCAGCATTTT. As protein: CASSSRDRAQPQHF.

The genes are TRBV13 and TRBJ2-5; possible D gene TRBD1, 6 bases. CDR3 length: 19 amino acids. Germline V gene data show CDR1 as PRHDT and CDR2 as FYEKMQ (reference sequence). The V gene lost 5 bases and the J gene lost 3 bases, with 28 bases spanning the gap. CDR3 bases: TGTGCCAGCAGCCCGCGGAACAGGGAATGGGAAGATGCGGAAGAGACCCAGTACTTC. Protein: CASSPRNREWEDAEETQYF.

The chain uses TRBV7-9 and TRBJ2-1; D is undetermined. Trimming shortened V by 5 bases and J by 8 bases, and 7 bases separated the two germline ends. Germline CDR1 and CDR2: SEHNR and FQNEAQ (reference sequence). The CDR3 is 11 residues long. The CDR3 DNA is TGTGCCAGCAGCCCCCCCGATGAGCAGTTCTTC. It codes for CASSPPDEQFF.

Only one count was recorded for this clone. The rearrangement uses TRBV19 and TRBJ2-6; no definite D call. This CDR3 has 20 amino acids. The germline V and J ends were trimmed by 1 base and 1 base, with 20 bases remaining between them. The germline V gene encodes CDR1 LNHDA and CDR2 SQIVND (reference sequence). The CDR3, as DNA: TGTGCCAGTAGTATAGGAGCGTTTTCAAGAGGCCCTTCTGGGGCCAACGTCCTGACTTTC. This gives the protein CASSIGAFSRGPSGANVLTF.

The chain has TRBV7-9 and TRBJ2-5; the D gene is possibly TRBD1 (6 bases). The length of the CDR3 is 19 residues. V was pared by 2 bases and J by 5 bases, with 27 bases between. In germline, CDR1 is SEHNR, CDR2 FQNEAQ (reference sequence). CDR3 DNA sequence: TGTGCCAGCAGCTTATTAAGGGGGAAGTCCGCCAAATTCGGGGAGACCCAGTACTTC. Protein: CASSLLRGKSAKFGETQYF.

The rearrangement links TRBV4-3 to TRBJ1-1, with 8 nucleotides matching TRBD1. Germline CDR1 is LGHNA and CDR2 is YSLEER. Germline trimming cut 4 bases from V and 3 bases from J; bases unmatched to any gene: 7. The CDR3 sequence is 15 residues long. The CDR3 nucleotides read TGCGCCAGCAGCCTTGGACAGGGTTACTACACTGAAGCTTTCTTT. Its translation: CASSLGQGYYTEAFF.

This clone was seen a few times. The V gene is TRBV30, the J gene TRBJ1-5; D gene unclear. V lost 0 bases to trimming and J lost 3 bases, with 6 bases between them. Germline lookup yields CDR1 GTSNPN and CDR2 SVGIG (reference sequence). The CDR3 loop spans 13 amino acids. CDR3 sequence (DNA): TGTGCCTGGAGTGTAGCCCACAATCAGCCCCAGCATTTT. This encodes CAWSVAHNQPQHF.

As for this clone: A junction boundary mismatches the germline segment, possibly from a read error. The V call is TRBV5-1, the J call TRBJ2-7, with 9 bases fitting TRBD1. Germline V gene data show CDR1 as SGHRS and CDR2 as YFSETQ. The CDR3 length is 13 residues. CDR3 amino acids: CASSLDRGYGQYF. The DNA of the CDR3 is TGCGCCAGCAGCCTGGACAGGGGCTACGGGCAGTACTTC. The complete variable domain, with remaining parts taken from reference TRBV5-1 and TRBJ2-7, reads KAGVTQTPRYLIKTRGQQVTLSCSPISGHRSVSWYQQTPGQGLQFLFEYFSETQRNKGNFPGRFSGRQFSNSRSEMNVSTLELGDSALYLCASSLDRGYGQYFGPGTRLTVT.

This chain joins TRBV6-2 or TRBV6-3 and TRBJ2-1; 12 nucleotides line up with TRBD2. The CDR3 runs to 19 residues. The V gene's germline CDR1 is MNHEY and CDR2 SVGEGT. Trimming removed 4 bases from V and 0 bases from J; junction bases left unmatched: 10. CDR3 region: CASSWSLAGGRSSYNEQFF. In nucleotides, the CDR3 is TGTGCCAGCAGTTGGTCACTAGCGGGGGGCCGGAGCTCCTACAATGAGCAGTTCTTC.

The chain recombines TRBV6-5 with TRBJ1-2; 10 positions match TRBD1. Germline V gene data show CDR1 as MNHEY and CDR2 as SVGAGI. This CDR3 has 15 amino acids. Germline trimming cut 4 bases from V and 7 bases from J; bases unmatched to any gene: 9. Here the CDR3 reads CASSSPATGGGGYTF. The CDR3 DNA sequence: TGTGCCAGCAGTTCCCCCGCGACAGGGGGCGGTGGCTACACCTTC.

The genes are TRBV5-1 and TRBJ2-7; a weak D match, TRBD1 (5 bases). This CDR3 region has 13 residues. CDR1 and CDR2 (germline): SGHRS, YFSETQ. V dropped 1 base and J dropped 7 bases, with 12 bases sitting between them. Written as DNA, the CDR3 is TGCGCCAGCAGCTTGTCAGGGATGGGGGAGCAGTACTTC. Protein sequence: CASSLSGMGEQYF.

The rearrangement joins TRBV6-5 to TRBJ1-1, with D uncertain. Per the germline V gene, CDR1 is MNHEY and CDR2 is SVGAGI. The CDR3 runs to 14 residues. The ends were cut back, 9 bases at V and 1 base at J, with 15 bases in the middle. The CDR3 sequence: CASSDMAPNTEAFF. The CDR3 nucleotides read TGTGCCAGTTCCGACATGGCACCGAACACTGAAGCTTTCTTT.

Here the CDR3 reads CASSFGGTGNTIYF. Here the CDR3 DNA reads TGTGCCAGCAGCTTTGGAGGGACTGGAAACACCATATATTTT. The rearrangement joins TRBV7-8 to TRBJ1-3; D unclear. CDR3 length: 14 amino acids. Trimming took 3 bases from V and 2 from J, leaving 8 bases between them. Germline loops: CDR1 SGHVS, CDR2 FQNEAQ.

The J gene is TRBJ1-1, the V gene TRBV21-1. TRBV21-1 is a documented pseudogene. CDR3 size: 16 residues. CDR3 sequence: CASSKVNKRGLSQAFF. In DNA form, the CDR3 reads TGTGCCAGCAGCAAAGTCAATAAGCGGGGACTTTCTCAAGCTTTCTTT.

This chain uses TRBV9 with TRBJ2-5; tentatively, D is TRBD1 (6 bases). The CDR3 length is 15 residues. Germline CDR1 reads SGDLS; CDR2 reads YYNGEE. Trimming left V 0 bases short and J 5 bases short, with 14 bases between. The CDR3 reads CASSVGGGIRETQYF. Written as DNA, the CDR3 is TGTGCCAGCAGCGTAGGAGGGGGTATTCGGGAGACCCAGTACTTC.

With respect to this clone: Within the sample, other DNA sequences also encode this same CDR3. This chain joins TRBV10-3 and TRBJ1-3; no reliable D call. The germline gives CDR1 ENHRY, CDR2 SYGVKD. CDR3 length: 15 amino acids. The ends were cut back, 6 bases at V and 1 base at J, with 13 bases in the middle. The DNA for the CDR3 is TGTGCCATCAGACCTGACACGTCGTCTGGAAACACCATATATTTT. This codes for CAIRPDTSSGNTIYF.

This clone has only a few counts. This chain uses TRBV3-1 (or the pseudogene TRBV3-2) with TRBJ2-7, with a weak D call TRBD2 (5 bases). Trimming removed 1 base at V and 11 bases at J, with 12 bases between. Germline CDR1 reads LGHDT; CDR2 reads YNNKEL (reference sequence). This CDR3 is built from 12 residues. The CDR3 DNA sequence: TGTGCCAGCAGCCAAGGAACAGCGAGGGAGTACTTC. Amino acid sequence: CASSQGTAREYF.

This chain's CDR3 is CASSLDRVRVTEAFF. DNA of the CDR3: TGTGCCAGCAGCTTAGACAGGGTTAGGGTCACTGAAGCTTTCTTT. This sequence joins TRBV7-2 and TRBJ1-1; perhaps TRBD1 as D (6 bases). V lost 1 base to trimming and J lost 4 bases, with 13 bases between them. CDR1 is SGHTA and CDR2 is FQGNSA in the germline V gene. The CDR3 runs to 15 residues.